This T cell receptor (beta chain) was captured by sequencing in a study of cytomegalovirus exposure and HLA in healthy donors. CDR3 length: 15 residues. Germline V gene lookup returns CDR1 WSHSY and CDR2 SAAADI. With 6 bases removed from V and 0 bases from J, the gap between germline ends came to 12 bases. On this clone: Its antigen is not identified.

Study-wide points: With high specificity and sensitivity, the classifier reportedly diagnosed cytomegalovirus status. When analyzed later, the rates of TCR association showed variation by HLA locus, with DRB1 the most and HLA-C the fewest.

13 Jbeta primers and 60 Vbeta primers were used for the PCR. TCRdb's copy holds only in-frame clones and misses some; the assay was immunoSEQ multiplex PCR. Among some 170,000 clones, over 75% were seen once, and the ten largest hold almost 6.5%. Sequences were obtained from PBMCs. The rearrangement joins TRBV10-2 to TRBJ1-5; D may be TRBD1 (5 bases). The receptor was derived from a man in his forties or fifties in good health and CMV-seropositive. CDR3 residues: CASRERGYSNQPQHF. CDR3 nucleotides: TGCGCCAGCAGGGAGAGGGGATATAGCAATCAGCCCCAGCATTTT.